The 24 T cell receptor beta chains below were found in one sample sequenced in a study of T cells after yellow fever vaccination (dated by TCRdb to about 2019). Library preparation was by 5' RACE. This sample was sequenced with an Illumina NovaSeq 6000. In TCRdb, the public reads were trimmed at Q25 with fastp and aligned with MiXCR, with productive beta chains retained. Each CDR3 protein appears once, grouped with its most common genes and DNA. The sample table shows 250,000 or so distinct CDR3 sequences, and approximately 3.8% are seen once. The ten largest clones add up to under 20% of the sample. The treatment or condition tag for this specimen amounts to: live attenuated yellow fever vaccine strain. Material: PBMCs, obtained 15 days after the yellow fever booster vaccination. The origin of the receptors is a man between 18 and 35 years old who received the YFV17D yellow fever vaccine.

This clonotype turned up a few times. This chain uses TRBV5-1 with TRBJ1-4; a weak D match, TRBD1 (6 bases). With 4 bases removed from V and 7 bases from J, the gap between germline ends came to 14 bases. CDR3 length: 14 residues. Germline CDR1 is SGHRS and CDR2 is YFSETQ. The CDR3 coding sequence is TGCGCCAGCAGCATCCAGGGGCGGAGTGAAAAACTGTTTTTT. Amino acids: CASSIQGRSEKLFF.

This clonotype has at least ten counts. The genes are TRBV27 and TRBJ2-1; no definite D call. The CDR3 is 15 amino acids. The germline V gene encodes CDR1 MNHEY and CDR2 SMNVEV (reference sequence). Trimming removed 3 bases from V and 2 bases from J, with 11 bases in between. DNA of the CDR3: TGTGCCAGCAGTTTTTCCCCCGACCCCTACAATGAGCAGTTCTTC. This codes for CASSFSPDPYNEQFF.

The table lists this clonotype with many counts. The V call is TRBV5-5, the J call TRBJ2-3; the D call may be TRBD1 or TRBD2 (5 bases each). V was cut by 6 bases and J by 6 bases, with 14 bases left in between. CDR3 length equals 13 residues. Germline CDR1 is SGHKS and CDR2 is YYEKEE (reference sequence). The CDR3: CASTRDLADTQYF. CDR3 coding DNA: TGTGCCAGCACCCGGGACCTGGCCGATACGCAGTATTTT.

This clonotype was found a few times. The chain carries TRBV7-2 and TRBJ1-2; D gene unclear. CDR1 is SGHTA, CDR2 FQGNSA, per germline. The V and J ends lost 5 bases and 1 base respectively, with 8 bases between them. The CDR3 covers 13 residues. The CDR3 region has the DNA TGTGCCAGCAGCCCCAGTAGTAACTATGGCTACACCTTC. It is translated as CASSPSSNYGYTF.

In the case of this clonotype: A much larger clone sits a single nucleotide away, making a read error possible. The chain has TRBV29-1 and TRBJ2-7; D possibly corresponds to TRBD2 (5 bases). Trimming took 4 bases from V and 4 from J, leaving 8 bases between them. The CDR3 is made up of 11 amino acids. Germline CDR1 and CDR2: SQVTM and ANQGSEA. The CDR3 bases are TGCAGCGTTGTCGAGGGATACGAGCAGTACTTC. Protein product: CSVVEGYEQYF.

This clonotype was recorded many times. V is TRBV4-3 and J is TRBJ2-3; 8 nucleotides match TRBD2. V lost 0 bases, J lost 4 bases, and 9 bases stayed unmatched. The CDR3 totals 17 residues. CDR1 LGHNA and CDR2 YSLEER come from the germline V gene. The DNA of the CDR3 is TGCGCCAGCAGCCAAGATCAGGTAGCGGGGCGACCAGATACGCAGTATTTT. As protein: CASSQDQVAGRPDTQYF.

This clonotype has at least ten counts. This rearrangement joins TRBV11-3 to TRBJ2-1; 7 nucleotides match TRBD2. Germline V CDR1 and CDR2: SGHNT, YENEEA. The CDR3 covers 15 residues. The V segment lost 5 bases and the J segment 0 bases; nucleotides outside the gene matches: 4. CDR3 in amino acids: CASSRGVSSYNEQFF. CDR3 in DNA: TGTGCCAGCAGCCGGGGGGTTAGCTCCTACAATGAGCAGTTCTTC.

This clonotype is medium-sized. The chain has TRBV20-1 and TRBJ2-3; D gene unclear. The V gene lost 6 bases and the J gene lost 3 bases, with 13 bases spanning the gap. The CDR3 loop spans 13 amino acids. In germline, CDR1 is DFQATT, CDR2 SNEGSKA (reference sequence). The DNA of the CDR3 is TGCAGTGCCGACGAACGAGGAACAGATACGCAGTATTTT. Protein product: CSADERGTDTQYF.

This clonotype has at least ten counts. The rearrangement links TRBV7-2 to TRBJ1-3; D possibly corresponds to TRBD1 (5 bases). V was trimmed by 4 bases and J by 2 bases, leaving 15 bases between them. This CDR3 has 16 amino acids. Looked up from germline, CDR1 is SGHTA and CDR2 is FQGNSA. As DNA, the CDR3 is TGTGCCAGCAGCTCCTACAGGAGGCAGGCTGGAAACACCATATATTTT. It is translated as CASSSYRRQAGNTIYF.

At least ten counts were recorded for this clonotype. The rearrangement joins TRBV24-1 to TRBJ2-3; D tentatively reads TRBD1 or TRBD2 (5 bases each). The CDR3 has 15 amino acids. V was cut by 9 bases and J by 4 bases, with 19 bases left in between. Germline lookup yields CDR1 KGHDR and CDR2 SFDVKD. Here the CDR3 DNA reads TGTGCCACCGAGGCCCCGGGGCCCACCTCAGATACGCAGTATTTT. Translation gives CATEAPGPTSDTQYF.

This clonotype has ten or more counts. The chain combines TRBV12-3 or TRBV12-4 with TRBJ2-3, with TRBD1 matching over 10 bases. The CDR3 loop spans 16 amino acids. Germline trimming cut 3 bases from V and 3 bases from J; bases unmatched to any gene: 6. CDR3: CASSFRTGGKTDTQYF. The CDR3, as DNA: TGTGCCAGCAGTTTCAGGACAGGGGGGAAGACAGATACGCAGTATTTT.

This clonotype was picked up many times. The chain has TRBV7-2 and TRBJ1-4; D call uncertain. CDR1 is SGHTA and CDR2 is FQGNSA in the germline V gene. The CDR3 is 15 amino acids. V was pared by 5 bases and J by 0 bases, with 10 bases between. CDR3 in DNA: TGTGCCAGCAGCCCCTCGGGCGCAACTAATGAAAAACTGTTTTTT. Its translation is CASSPSGATNEKLFF.

V usage is TRBV5-1 and J usage is TRBJ2-1; 13 bases line up with TRBD2. Germline V gives CDR1 SGHRS, CDR2 YFSETQ. The CDR3 runs 16 residues. With 4 bases clipped from V and 8 bases from J, the junction kept 9 bases outside the gene matches. The CDR3 nucleotides read TGCGCCAGCAGCGCAACTAGCGGGGGGGCCGCCCATGAGCAGTTCTTC. This encodes CASSATSGGAAHEQFF.

The chain uses TRBV2 and TRBJ2-5, with D unclear. CDR1 is SNHLY, CDR2 FYNNEI, per germline. V lost 4 bases and J lost 1, with 7 bases in between. The length of the CDR3 is 13 residues. In nucleotides, the CDR3 is TGTGCCAGCAGTGGAAGGCGCCAAGAGACCCAGTACTTC. Residues: CASSGRRQETQYF. The full variable domain, in which reference TRBV2 and TRBJ2-5 provide the parts outside the CDR3, is EPEVTQTPSHQVTQMGQEVILRCVPISNHLYFYWYRQILGQKVEFLVSFYNNEISEKSEIFDDQFSVERPDGSNFTLKIRSTKLEDSAMYFCASSGRRQETQYFGPGTRLLVL.

This clonotype was counted ten times or more. This chain joins TRBV5-1 and TRBJ2-7; 7 bases match TRBD2. CDR3 length: 13 residues. Germline values: CDR1 SGHRS, CDR2 YFSETQ. Trimming took 4 bases from V and 4 from J; bases not matched to a gene: 5. The CDR3 DNA reads TGCGCCAGCAGCGAAGGGAGGGATTACGAGCAGTACTTC. Translating gives CASSEGRDYEQYF.

This clonotype showed up many times. The rearrangement links TRBV20-1 to TRBJ1-6; D is possibly TRBD1 (5 bases). Germline V gives CDR1 DFQATT, CDR2 SNEGSKA (reference sequence). The CDR3 consists of 15 residues. The germline V and J ends were trimmed by 0 bases and 4 bases, with 10 bases remaining between them. CDR3 sequence reads: CSAREDTRYNSPLHF. The CDR3 bases are TGCAGTGCTAGAGAGGACACCAGGTATAATTCACCCCTCCACTTT.

This clonotype appeared a few times. The chain uses TRBV9 and TRBJ2-5, with 10 nucleotides matching TRBD2. Germline assignment: CDR1 SGDLS and CDR2 YYNGEE. The junction had 12 bases not matched to a gene; V was cut back by 2 bases and J by 5 bases. The CDR3 covers 17 residues. This chain's CDR3 is CASSVGTSARTDETQYF. CDR3 nucleotide sequence: TGTGCCAGCAGCGTGGGGACTAGCGCTAGGACGGATGAGACCCAGTACTTC.

This clonotype was recorded at least ten times. V usage is TRBV5-6 and J usage is TRBJ2-5; D possibly uses TRBD1 or TRBD2 (5 bases each). Trimming took off 3 bases at V and 4 bases at J, with 13 bases between the two ends. The CDR3 consists of 14 residues. Germline V lookup: CDR1 SGHDT, CDR2 YYEEEE. The CDR3, as DNA: TGTGCCAGCAGCTCAGGGACCCTCCGAGAGACCCAGTACTTC. The encoded protein is CASSSGTLRETQYF.

This clonotype has a count of ten or more. This chain links TRBV10-1 with TRBJ1-2, with 11 bases matching TRBD1. The V gene's germline CDR1 is WNHNN and CDR2 SYGVQD (reference sequence). Trimming removed 4 bases from V and 6 bases from J; junction bases left unmatched: 13. The length of the CDR3 is 17 residues. CDR3 nucleotide sequence: TGCGCCAGCAGTGCGCTCGGGACAGGGGGTGAGGCGCATGGCTACACCTTC. It yields the protein CASSALGTGGEAHGYTF.

The sample holds many counts of this clonotype. The V and J genes are TRBV4-2 and TRBJ2-7; D may correspond to TRBD1 or TRBD2 (5 bases each). V was pared by 3 bases and J by 3 bases, with 30 bases between. The CDR3 loop spans 20 amino acids. Germline V CDR1 and CDR2: LGHNA, YNFKEQ. The CDR3 loop reads CASSHYLLWGAGWVDYEQYF. DNA of the CDR3: TGTGCCAGCAGCCACTACCTTCTTTGGGGAGCAGGGTGGGTGGACTACGAGCAGTACTTC.

This clonotype was recorded at least ten times. The V call is TRBV15, the J call TRBJ1-2; D is perhaps TRBD1 (6 bases). V was trimmed by 8 bases and J by 8 bases, leaving 18 bases between them. There are 13 residues in the CDR3. CDR1 is LNHNV, CDR2 YYDKDF, per germline (reference sequence). Written as DNA, the CDR3 is TGTGCCACCTCCGGGGGCGTCATTGAGGGCTACACCTTC. Protein: CATSGGVIEGYTF.

This clonotype was seen at least ten times. The gene calls are TRBV5-1 and TRBJ1-4; D uncertain. This CDR3 contains 16 residues. Germline assignment: CDR1 SGHRS and CDR2 YFSETQ. V shed 0 bases and J shed 8 bases, with 17 bases lying between them. The CDR3 protein is CASSLAGGSRREKLFF. The DNA of the CDR3 is TGCGCCAGCAGCTTGGCCGGAGGGTCTCGGCGGGAAAAACTGTTTTTT.

In this sample, this clonotype turned up many times. V and J are TRBV5-6 and TRBJ2-7; D is unresolved. CDR3 size: 14 residues. Germline lookup yields CDR1 SGHDT and CDR2 YYEEEE. V was cut by 7 bases and J by 0 bases, with 14 bases left in between. The CDR3, as DNA: TGTGCCAGCGCCGAGAGTTTCGGCTCCTACGAGCAGTACGTC. Amino acids: CASAESFGSYEQYV.

This clonotype was counted a single time. The J gene is TRBJ2-3, the V gene TRBV5-1; maybe TRBD2 (6 bases). Between the trimmed V and J ends, which lost 0 bases and 0 bases, there was a span of 11 bases. The CDR3 covers 16 residues. Germline V gene data show CDR1 as SGHRS and CDR2 as YFSETQ. In DNA, the CDR3 is TGCGCCAGCAGCTTGGAGGTAGCGGCGAGCACAGATACGCAGTATTTT. It is translated as CASSLEVAASTDTQYF.